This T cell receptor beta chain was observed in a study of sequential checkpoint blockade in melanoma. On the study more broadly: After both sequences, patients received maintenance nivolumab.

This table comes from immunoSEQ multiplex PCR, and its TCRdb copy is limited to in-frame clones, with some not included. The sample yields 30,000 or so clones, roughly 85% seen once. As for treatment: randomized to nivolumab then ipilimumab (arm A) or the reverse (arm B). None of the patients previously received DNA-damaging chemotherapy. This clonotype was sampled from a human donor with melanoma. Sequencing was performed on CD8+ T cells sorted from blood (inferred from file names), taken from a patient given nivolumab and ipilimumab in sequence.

CDR3 DNA sequence: TGCGCCAGCATTGTGGAACAGGGTTTAAGTCAGCCCCAGCATTTT. It yields the protein CASIVEQGLSQPQHF. V gene TRBV5-1 combines with J gene TRBJ1-5; D may be TRBD1 (6 bases). Trimming removed 6 bases at V and 6 bases at J, with 19 bases between. The CDR3 sequence is 15 residues long. Germline V gene sequence: CDR1 SGHRS, CDR2 YFSETQ.